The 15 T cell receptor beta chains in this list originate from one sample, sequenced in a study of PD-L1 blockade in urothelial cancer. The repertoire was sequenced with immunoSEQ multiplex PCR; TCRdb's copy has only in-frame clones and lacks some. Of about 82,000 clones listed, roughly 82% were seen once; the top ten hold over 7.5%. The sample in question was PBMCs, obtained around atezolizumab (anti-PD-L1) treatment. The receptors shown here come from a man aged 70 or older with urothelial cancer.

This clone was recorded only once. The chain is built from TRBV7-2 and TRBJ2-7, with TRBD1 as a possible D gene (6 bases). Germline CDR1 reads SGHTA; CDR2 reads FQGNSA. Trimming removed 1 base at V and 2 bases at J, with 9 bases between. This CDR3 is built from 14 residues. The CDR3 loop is CASSLEGDAYEQYF. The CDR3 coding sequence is TGTGCCAGCAGCTTAGAGGGGGATGCCTACGAGCAGTACTTC.

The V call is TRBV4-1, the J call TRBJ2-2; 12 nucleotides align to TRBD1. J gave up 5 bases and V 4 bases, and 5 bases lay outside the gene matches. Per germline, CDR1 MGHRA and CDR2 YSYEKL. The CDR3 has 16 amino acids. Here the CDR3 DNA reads TGCGCCAGCAGCCGGGGACAGGGGGCGAGTACCGGGGAGCTGTTTTTT. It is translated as CASSRGQGASTGELFF.

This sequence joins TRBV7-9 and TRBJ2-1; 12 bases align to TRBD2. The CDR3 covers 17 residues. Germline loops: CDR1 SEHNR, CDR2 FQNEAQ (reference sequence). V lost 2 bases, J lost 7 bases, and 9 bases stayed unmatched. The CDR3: CASSLSGTGTSGNEQFF. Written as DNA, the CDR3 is TGTGCCAGCAGCTTATCGGGTACCGGGACTAGCGGGAATGAGCAGTTCTTC.

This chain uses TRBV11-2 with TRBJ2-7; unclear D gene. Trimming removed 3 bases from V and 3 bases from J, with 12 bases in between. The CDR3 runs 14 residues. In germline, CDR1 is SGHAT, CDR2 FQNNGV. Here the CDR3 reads CASSFSPQDYEQYF. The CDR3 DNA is TGTGCCAGCAGCTTTTCCCCTCAGGACTACGAGCAGTACTTC.

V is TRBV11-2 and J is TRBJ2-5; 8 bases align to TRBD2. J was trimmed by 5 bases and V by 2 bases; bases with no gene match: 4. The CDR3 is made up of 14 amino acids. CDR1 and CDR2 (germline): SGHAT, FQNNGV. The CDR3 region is CASSLQAGGETQYF. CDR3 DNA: TGTGCCAGCAGCTTACAGGCGGGAGGTGAGACCCAGTACTTC.

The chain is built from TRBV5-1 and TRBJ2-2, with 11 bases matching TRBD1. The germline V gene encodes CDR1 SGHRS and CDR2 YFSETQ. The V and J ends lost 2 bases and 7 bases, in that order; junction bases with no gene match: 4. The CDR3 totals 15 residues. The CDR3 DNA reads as TGCGCCAGCAGCTTTGGACAGGGGGCTTTCGGGGAGCTGTTTTTT. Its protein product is CASSFGQGAFGELFF.

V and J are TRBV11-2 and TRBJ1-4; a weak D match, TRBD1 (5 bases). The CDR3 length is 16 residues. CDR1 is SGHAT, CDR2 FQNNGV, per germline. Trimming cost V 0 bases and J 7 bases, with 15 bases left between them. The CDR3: CASSLDNQGLGEKLFF. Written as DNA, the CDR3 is TGTGCCAGCAGCTTAGATAATCAGGGTTTAGGTGAAAAACTGTTTTTT.

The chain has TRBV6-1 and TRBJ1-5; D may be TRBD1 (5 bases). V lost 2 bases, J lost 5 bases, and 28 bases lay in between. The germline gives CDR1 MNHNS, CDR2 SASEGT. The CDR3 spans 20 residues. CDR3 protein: CASSEIKRVEGQILDQPQHF. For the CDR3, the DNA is TGTGCCAGCAGTGAAATCAAGCGAGTGGAGGGGCAGATTTTAGATCAGCCCCAGCATTTT.

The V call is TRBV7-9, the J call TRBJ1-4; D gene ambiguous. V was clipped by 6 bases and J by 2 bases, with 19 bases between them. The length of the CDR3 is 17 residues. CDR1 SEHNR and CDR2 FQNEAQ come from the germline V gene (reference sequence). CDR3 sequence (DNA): TGTGCCAGCAGTTCCGGCGGGCAGGTCCCCACTAATGAAAAACTGTTTTTT. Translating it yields CASSSGGQVPTNEKLFF. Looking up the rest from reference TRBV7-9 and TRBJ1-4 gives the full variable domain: DTGVSQNPRHKITKRGQNVTFRCDPISEHNRLYWYRQTLGQGPEFLTYFQNEAQLEKSRLLSDRFSAERPKGSFSTLEIQRTEQGDSAMYLCASSSGGQVPTNEKLFFGSGTQLSVL.

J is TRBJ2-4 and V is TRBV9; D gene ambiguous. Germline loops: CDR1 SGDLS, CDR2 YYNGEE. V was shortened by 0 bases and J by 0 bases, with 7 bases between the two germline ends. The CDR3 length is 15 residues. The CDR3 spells CASSVDSQAKNIQYF. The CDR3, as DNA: TGTGCCAGCAGCGTAGACAGCCAAGCCAAAAACATTCAGTACTTC.

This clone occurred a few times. The CDR3 here is CASGTGLSNEKLFF. CDR3 nucleotide sequence: TGTGCCAGCGGGACAGGGCTGAGTAATGAAAAACTGTTTTTT. This sequence joins TRBV7-2 and TRBJ1-4; 9 bases fit TRBD1. Trimming removed 8 bases from V and 4 bases from J; junction bases left unmatched: 5. CDR1 and CDR2 from the germline V gene are SGHTA and FQGNSA. The CDR3 extends over 14 amino acids.

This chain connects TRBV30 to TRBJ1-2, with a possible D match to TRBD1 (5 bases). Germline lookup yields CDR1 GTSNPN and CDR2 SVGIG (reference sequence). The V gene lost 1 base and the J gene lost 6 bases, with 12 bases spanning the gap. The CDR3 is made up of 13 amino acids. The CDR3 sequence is CAWSGVKGNGYTF. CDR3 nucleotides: TGTGCCTGGAGTGGGGTGAAGGGGAATGGCTACACCTTC.

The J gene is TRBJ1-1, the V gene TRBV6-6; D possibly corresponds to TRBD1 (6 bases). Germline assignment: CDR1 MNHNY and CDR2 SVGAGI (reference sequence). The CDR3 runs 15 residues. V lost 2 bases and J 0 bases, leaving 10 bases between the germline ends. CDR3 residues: CASSYEGGLNTEAFF. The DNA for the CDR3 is TGTGCCAGCAGTTACGAAGGGGGATTGAACACTGAAGCTTTCTTT.

The CDR3 region has the DNA TGTGCCAGCAGCTTCTCGACTAGCGGGGATGAGCAGTTCTTC. Amino acid sequence: CASSFSTSGDEQFF. This sequence joins TRBV7-9 and TRBJ2-1; 11 positions match TRBD2. V was clipped by 3 bases and J by 8 bases; unmatched bases: 3. Germline V gives CDR1 SEHNR, CDR2 FQNEAQ (reference sequence). CDR3 length: 14 residues.

The CDR3 protein is CASSAIGSSGDTQYF. DNA of the CDR3: TGTGCCAGCAGCGCCATAGGGTCTAGCGGGGATACGCAGTATTTT. V gene TRBV7-2 combines with J gene TRBJ2-3; 8 positions match TRBD2. V trimming: 5 bases; J trimming: 6 bases; junction bases outside the gene matches: 10. In germline, CDR1 is SGHTA, CDR2 FQGNSA. The CDR3 spans 15 residues.